This T cell receptor beta chain was profiled in a study of tissue T cells after allogeneic stem cell transplantation. Study in general: Of the grafts for graft-versus-host disease patients, several were unmodified and three CD34-selected.

V was clipped by 2 bases and J by 3 bases; unmatched bases: 7. The CDR3 extends over 16 amino acids. The germline CDR1 and CDR2 sequences are SGDLS and YYNGEE. TCRdb keeps only in-frame clones here, not all; method: immunoSEQ multiplex PCR. The table includes over 1,000 clones, just over 65% detected once. Steroid-refractory graft-versus-host disease after allogeneic hematopoietic cell transplant qualified adults for prospective research-autopsy enrollment. This chain uses TRBV9 with TRBJ2-5, with TRBD2 identical over 10 bases. The sample was stomach tissue, taken at autopsy. This TCR was sampled from a male patient older than 55 with steroid-refractory graft-versus-host disease after an allogeneic stem cell transplant. Some of the T cells may derive from the graft donor. The CDR3 DNA follows: TGTGCCAGCAGCGTCGGGATAGCGGGGGGAAAAGAGACCCAGTACTTC. It yields the protein CASSVGIAGGKETQYF. The whole variable domain, remainder taken from reference TRBV9 and TRBJ2-5, is DSGVTQTPKHLITATGQRVTLRCSPRSGDLSVYWYQQSLDQGLQFLIQYYNGEERAKGNILERFSAQQFPDLHSELNLSSLELGDSALYFCASSVGIAGGKETQYFGPGTRLLVL.